What follows describes a single T cell receptor (beta chain). TCRdb redid the calling of the 5' RACE reads with MiXCR, one entry per CDR3 protein. The sample contains 550,000 or so distinct CDR3 sequences, about 19% of which appear only once. The source of the sample is a study of T cells after yellow fever vaccination. CDR3 length: 16 amino acids. The germline V gene has CDR1 SGHVS and CDR2 FQNEAQ. Trimming left V 4 bases short and J 2 bases short, with 15 bases between. The chain carries TRBV7-8 and TRBJ2-4, with D possibly being TRBD2 (7 bases). The origin of this receptor is a man younger than 40 who received the YFV17D yellow fever vaccine. Sequences were derived from PBMCs, sampled 15 days after the yellow fever booster vaccination. CDR3 amino acids: CASSSEGGGSKNIQYF. CDR3 sequence (DNA): TGTGCCAGCAGCTCCGAAGGGGGGGGATCCAAAAACATTCAGTACTTC.